This T cell receptor (beta chain) came from a study of blood T cell repertoires in COVID-19. Study details: Acute and convalescent COVID-19 specimens originated in the United States, Italy and Spain. In each case, the material was cDNA or gDNA derived from T cells, B-cell-depleted T cells, or PBMCs.

Trimming left V 0 bases short and J 1 base short, with 14 bases between. The CDR3 runs to 17 residues. Germline V CDR1 and CDR2: SGHDT, YYEEEE. Per the original data handling: Reference gene primer amplification gave nucleated cell count estimates. Repertoires were generated with immunoSEQ multiplex PCR, while TCRdb's copy carries only in-frame clones and drops some. For V, J and clone size, that table is used; D and trimming come from the DNA. The sample lists some 69,000 clones; 89% were seen once. The chain recombines TRBV5-6 with TRBJ2-1; D is ambiguous. Sequenced sample: peripheral blood. This receptor was obtained from a woman aged 50 to 65 with active COVID-19. The CDR3 coding sequence is TGTGCCAGCAGCTTGGGACTCCAGTCCTATTCCTACAATGAGCAGTTCTTC. Its translation is CASSLGLQSYSYNEQFF.